The 27 T cell receptor beta chains below all came from one sample that was sequenced in a study of Ad26.COV2.S vaccination and SARS-CoV-2 variants. The data were produced by immunoSEQ multiplex PCR, yet TCRdb's version contains in-frame clones alone and is incomplete. The sample lists roughly 500,000 clones; around 90% were seen once. Treatment given: 19 received Ad26.COV2.S at low or high dose, single or two shots; about 5 received placebo; per-sample allocation not given. Specimens were obtained on day 63 following the first vaccine or placebo injection. The source was peripheral blood, collected in a trial of Ad26.COV2.S vaccine versus placebo. These receptors were collected from a person aged 18-60 years who received the Ad26.COV2.S COVID-19 vaccine or a placebo.

The chain is built from TRBV15 and TRBJ2-1, with 13 bases matching TRBD2. The germline CDR1 and CDR2 sequences are LNHNV and YYDKDF (reference sequence). Unmatched junction bases numbered 5, after V lost 5 bases and J lost 1 base. This CDR3 region has 17 residues. CDR3 region: CATSVRTSGSSYNEQFF. The CDR3 DNA follows: TGTGCCACCAGCGTCCGGACTAGCGGGAGTTCCTACAATGAGCAGTTCTTC. Based on the CDR3 plus reference TRBV15 and TRBJ2-1, the full variable domain is DAMVIQNPRYQVTQFGKPVTLSCSQTLNHNVMYWYQQKSSQAPKLLFHYYDKDFNNEADTPDNFQSRRPNTSFCFLDIRSPGLGDTAMYLCATSVRTSGSSYNEQFFGPGTRLTVL.

The chain carries TRBV19 and TRBJ1-4, with D possibly being TRBD1 (5 bases). V lost 3 bases to trimming and J lost 3 bases, with 11 bases between them. Looked up from germline, CDR1 is LNHDA and CDR2 is SQIVND (reference sequence). CDR3 size: 15 residues. CDR3 region: CASSIQGSANEKLFF. Here the CDR3 DNA reads TGTGCCAGTAGTATTCAGGGCTCGGCTAATGAAAAACTGTTTTTT.

The rearrangement joins TRBV5-1 to TRBJ2-2, with a tentative D call TRBD2 (6 bases). The germline gives CDR1 SGHRS, CDR2 YFSETQ. The CDR3 totals 17 residues. V was clipped by 2 bases and J by 1 base, with 15 bases between them. For the CDR3, the DNA is TGCGCCAGCAGCTTAAACCCCGGGACTCTGAACACCGGGGAGCTGTTTTTT. Its protein is CASSLNPGTLNTGELFF.

On this clone: The same CDR3 also results from other DNA sequences found in this sample. In DNA, the CDR3 is TGTGCCACCAGCAGGGCGGAGGAGACCCAGTACTTC. Its protein product is CATSRAEETQYF. This rearrangement joins TRBV15 to TRBJ2-5, with D uncertain. With 3 bases removed from V and 5 bases from J, the gap between germline ends came to 7 bases. This CDR3 comprises 12 residues. The germline gives CDR1 LNHNV, CDR2 YYDKDF (reference sequence).

The genes are TRBV3-1 (or the pseudogene TRBV3-2) and TRBJ1-2; TRBD1 matches 7 bases. V was clipped by 4 bases and J by 8 bases; unmatched bases: 7. This CDR3 comprises 13 residues. CDR1 and CDR2 (germline): LGHDT, YNNKEL (reference sequence). The CDR3 sequence: CASSPSTGTGYTF. For the CDR3, the DNA is TGTGCCAGCAGCCCCTCGACAGGGACCGGCTACACCTTC.

The chain is built from TRBV19 and TRBJ2-5; 10 nucleotides match TRBD1. This CDR3 contains 16 residues. Unmatched junction bases numbered 8, after V lost 4 bases and J lost 3 bases. CDR1 and CDR2 from the germline V gene are LNHDA and SQIVND (reference sequence). CDR3 in DNA: TGTGCCAGTAGTAACGAACCCGGGACAGGGGAAGAGACCCAGTACTTC. Its translation: CASSNEPGTGEETQYF.

The rearrangement uses TRBV5-1 and TRBJ2-5; the D gene is possibly TRBD2 (6 bases). The CDR3 is 14 residues long. Trimming cost V 4 bases and J 5 bases, with 15 bases left between them. Germline lookup yields CDR1 SGHRS and CDR2 YFSETQ. CDR3 DNA: TGCGCCAGCAGCCTGGGGGGAGGCATCGAGACCCAGTACTTC. This translates into CASSLGGGIETQYF.

The gene calls are TRBV5-1 and TRBJ1-1; 9 bases are shared with TRBD1. CDR3 length equals 13 residues. With 5 bases clipped from V and 10 bases from J, the junction kept 9 bases outside the gene matches. Looked up from germline, CDR1 is SGHRS and CDR2 is YFSETQ. CDR3 coding DNA: TGCGCCAGCAGTTATTGGACAGGGGATGTAGCTTTCTTT. This translates into CASSYWTGDVAFF.

This clone was counted once. The chain is built from TRBV4-2 and TRBJ1-4; no firm D call. The CDR3 runs 15 residues. The germline V and J ends were trimmed by 1 base and 8 bases, with 14 bases remaining between them. The germline CDR1 and CDR2 sequences are LGHNA and YNFKEQ. DNA for the CDR3: TGTGCCAGCAGCCAAGTCCTGGGTTCGGGGGAAAAACTGTTTTTT. This gives the protein CASSQVLGSGEKLFF.

The V and J genes are TRBV7-2 and TRBJ1-4, with 8 bases lining up with TRBD1. Losses at the gene ends were 5 bases for V and 8 bases for J; bases not matched to a gene: 7. CDR3 length: 14 amino acids. Germline V gene lookup returns CDR1 SGHTA and CDR2 FQGNSA. The DNA for the CDR3 is TGTGCCAGCAGCGACAGGGGCCCCGGGGAAAAACTGTTTTTT. Protein sequence: CASSDRGPGEKLFF.

This sequence joins TRBV19 and TRBJ2-2, with TRBD2 identical over 9 bases. The CDR3 covers 15 residues. Germline trimming cut 6 bases from V and 6 bases from J; bases unmatched to any gene: 8. Germline assignment: CDR1 LNHDA and CDR2 SQIVND (reference sequence). The CDR3 bases are TGTGCCAGTAGCCAGCTGGCGGGAGGGGCCGGGGAGCTGTTTTTT. Its translation is CASSQLAGGAGELFF.

The CDR3: CASSVGGSGYTGELFF. The CDR3 nucleotides read TGTGCCAGCAGCGTAGGTGGGAGTGGTTACACCGGGGAGCTGTTTTTT. V usage is TRBV9 and J usage is TRBJ2-2, with a possible D match to TRBD2 (5 bases). Germline CDR1 and CDR2: SGDLS and YYNGEE. This CDR3 is 16 amino acids long. The V gene lost 0 bases and the J gene lost 3 bases, with 12 bases spanning the gap.

The gene calls are TRBV3-1 (or the pseudogene TRBV3-2) and TRBJ1-2; 12 bases fit TRBD1. This CDR3 contains 15 residues. Germline trimming cut 7 bases from V and 5 bases from J; bases unmatched to any gene: 8. Germline-derived CDR1 and CDR2 are LGHDT and YNNKEL (reference sequence). As DNA, the CDR3 is TGTGCCAGCACCCCGGGGACAGGGGGCGGGTATGGCTACACCTTC. Translation gives CASTPGTGGGYGYTF.

The V and J genes are TRBV27 and TRBJ1-2, with TRBD1 matching over 9 bases. Trimming at V came to 5 bases and at J to 2 bases, leaving 6 bases not matched to a gene. The CDR3 length is 15 residues. CDR1 MNHEY and CDR2 SMNVEV come from the germline V gene (reference sequence). The CDR3 here is CASSPGQGINYGYTF. The CDR3 coding sequence is TGTGCCAGCAGTCCAGGACAGGGGATCAACTATGGCTACACCTTC.

This clone has a handful of counts. The same CDR3 arises from other DNA sequences in this sample as well. V gene TRBV4-3 combines with J gene TRBJ2-7; 12 nucleotides align to TRBD2. V lost 3 bases and J lost 6; bases outside the gene matches: 3. CDR1 and CDR2 (germline): LGHNA, YSLEER. The CDR3 sequence is 14 residues long. In nucleotides, the CDR3 is TGCGCCAGCAGCCAGACTAGCGGGAGCGGCGAGCAGTACTTC. This codes for CASSQTSGSGEQYF.

Notes on this clone: Other DNA sequences of this sample code for an identical CDR3. The chain carries TRBV6-2 or TRBV6-3 and TRBJ2-1; D is possibly TRBD1 (6 bases). The germline V and J ends were trimmed by 0 bases and 1 base, with 10 bases remaining between them. Germline V lookup: CDR1 MNHEY, CDR2 SVGEGT. This CDR3 comprises 16 residues. CDR3 protein: CASSYSRGSSYNEQFF. The CDR3 DNA is TGTGCCAGCAGTTACTCGAGGGGGAGTTCCTACAATGAGCAGTTCTTC.

This chain connects TRBV6-5 to TRBJ1-2, with a weak D call TRBD1 (6 bases). This CDR3 contains 15 residues. V was cut by 1 base and J by 0 bases, with 9 bases left in between. Germline CDR1 MNHEY, CDR2 SVGAGI. CDR3 protein: CASSYYTGSNYGYTF. The CDR3, as DNA: TGTGCCAGCAGTTACTATACAGGGTCTAACTATGGCTACACCTTC.

The chain is built from TRBV14 and TRBJ1-1; TRBD1 aligns across 10 bases. Germline CDR1 and CDR2: SGHDN and FVKESK. J gave up 7 bases and V 6 bases, and 8 bases lay outside the gene matches. The CDR3 is 14 residues long. CDR3 in amino acids: CASRRTGGRLEAFF. In nucleotides, the CDR3 is TGTGCCAGCAGGAGGACAGGGGGGAGACTTGAAGCTTTCTTT. Full variable domain (rest looked up from reference TRBV14 and TRBJ1-1): EAGVTQFPSHSVIEKGQTVTLRCDPISGHDNLYWYRRVMGKEIKFLLHFVKESKQDESGMPNNRFLAERTGGTYSTLKVQPAELEDSGVYFCASRRTGGRLEAFFGQGTRLTVV.

The V and J genes are TRBV1 and TRBJ2-1; TRBD2, the table's D call, was not compared with the DNA. TRBV1 is flagged as a pseudogene. This CDR3 region has 17 residues. CDR3 loop: CTSSQEGIARVMGEQFF. In nucleotides, the CDR3 is TGCACCAGCAGCCAAGAAGGTATAGCCCGAGTGATGGGTGAGCAGTTCTTC.

V is TRBV4-2 and J is TRBJ1-1; D uncertain. Per germline, CDR1 LGHNA and CDR2 YNFKEQ. Trimming cost V 3 bases and J 2 bases, with 4 bases left between them. The CDR3 length is 12 residues. CDR3 nucleotide sequence: TGTGCCAGCAGCCAGGACAACACTGAAGCTTTCTTT. It is translated as CASSQDNTEAFF.

The chain carries TRBV18 and TRBJ2-7, with TRBD1 matching over 9 bases. The V gene end was trimmed by 3 bases and the J gene end by 2 bases; junction bases not matched to a gene: 5. The germline V gene encodes CDR1 KGHSH and CDR2 LQKENI. CDR3 size: 15 residues. The CDR3 coding sequence is TGTGCCAGCTCACCGAGGACAGGGGATGCCTACGAGCAGTACTTC. It specifies CASSPRTGDAYEQYF.

The sample holds one count of this clone. This sequence joins TRBV30 and TRBJ2-7; D may be TRBD1 (5 bases). Germline V gives CDR1 GTSNPN, CDR2 SVGIG (reference sequence). The V end was cut by 1 base, the J end by 2 bases, with 9 bases between. This CDR3 contains 13 residues. The CDR3 nucleotides read TGTGCCTGGAGTGATCAGGGCCCCTACGAGCAGTACTTC. Its translation is CAWSDQGPYEQYF. The full variable domain, completed using reference TRBV30 and TRBJ2-7, is SQTIHQWPATLVQPVGSPLSLECTVEGTSNPNLYWYRQAAGRGLQLLFYSVGIGQISSEVPQNLSASRPQDRQFILSSKKLLLSDSGFYLCAWSDQGPYEQYFGPGTRLTVT.

The chain combines TRBV11-2 with TRBJ2-7; TRBD2 matches 9 bases. CDR3 length: 14 residues. Germline V gene sequence: CDR1 SGHAT, CDR2 FQNNGV. The V gene end was trimmed by 5 bases and the J gene end by 0 bases; junction bases not matched to a gene: 2. CDR3 sequence: CASSPSGTSYEQYF. The CDR3 coding sequence is TGTGCCAGCAGCCCTAGCGGGACCTCCTACGAGCAGTACTTC. Full variable domain (rest looked up from reference TRBV11-2 and TRBJ2-7): EAGVAQSPRYKIIEKRQSVAFWCNPISGHATLYWYQQILGQGPKLLIQFQNNGVVDDSQLPKDRFSAERLKGVDSTLKIQPAKLEDSAVYLCASSPSGTSYEQYFGPGTRLTVT.

This rearrangement joins TRBV4-3 to TRBJ2-1; D is possibly TRBD1 (6 bases). The V end lost 4 bases, the J end lost 8 bases, and 21 bases lay between the germline ends. Germline loops: CDR1 LGHNA, CDR2 YSLEER. The CDR3 loop spans 16 amino acids. For the CDR3, the DNA is TGCGCCAGCAGCCGTGAGGCGTCCACAGGGAACTATGAGCAGTTCTTC. Its translation: CASSREASTGNYEQFF.

The chain couples TRBV2 to TRBJ1-2; D unclear. The CDR3 length is 14 residues. Trimming shortened V by 4 bases and J by 2 bases, and 11 bases separated the two germline ends. Germline-derived CDR1 and CDR2 are SNHLY and FYNNEI. CDR3 nucleotide sequence: TGTGCCAGCAGTGGGAGTGAGGTGAACTATGGCTACACCTTC. Its protein is CASSGSEVNYGYTF.

The chain recombines TRBV6-5 with TRBJ1-1, with 9 bases identical to TRBD1. The germline CDR1 and CDR2 sequences are MNHEY and SVGAGI. The CDR3 loop spans 12 amino acids. Trimming took 6 bases from V and 4 from J; bases not matched to a gene: 0. The CDR3 spells CASRTGGTEAFF. Written as DNA, the CDR3 is TGTGCCAGCAGGACAGGGGGCACTGAAGCTTTCTTT.

Only one count was recorded for this clone. The chain employs TRBV12-3 or TRBV12-4 and TRBJ2-2; D call uncertain. CDR3 size: 13 residues. V was clipped by 1 base and J by 6 bases, with 6 bases between them. The CDR3 here is CASSLVPAGELFF. The CDR3 coding sequence is TGTGCCAGCAGTTTAGTCCCGGCCGGGGAGCTGTTTTTT.